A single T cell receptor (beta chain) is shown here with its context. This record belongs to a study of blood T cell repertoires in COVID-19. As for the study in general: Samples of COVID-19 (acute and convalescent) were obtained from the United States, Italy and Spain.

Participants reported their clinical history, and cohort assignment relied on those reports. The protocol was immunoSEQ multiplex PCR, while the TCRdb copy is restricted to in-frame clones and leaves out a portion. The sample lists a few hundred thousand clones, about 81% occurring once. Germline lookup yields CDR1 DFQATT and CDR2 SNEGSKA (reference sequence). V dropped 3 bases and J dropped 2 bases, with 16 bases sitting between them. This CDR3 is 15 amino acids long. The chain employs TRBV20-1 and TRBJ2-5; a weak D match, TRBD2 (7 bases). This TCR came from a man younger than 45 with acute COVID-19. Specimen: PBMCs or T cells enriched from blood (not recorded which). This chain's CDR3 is CSASFPGGLQETQYF. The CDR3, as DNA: TGCAGTGCTAGTTTCCCGGGGGGCCTGCAAGAGACCCAGTACTTC.